The 21 T cell receptor beta chains in this list originate from one sample, sequenced in a study of T cells after yellow fever vaccination. Each CDR3 protein is one row after TCRdb ran MiXCR on the 5' RACE reads. Here the sample spans about 260,000 distinct CDR3 sequences, 10% to 15% being singletons. Sample: CD4+ T cells sorted from PBMCs, taken 45 days after the yellow fever booster vaccination. All receptors come from a man aged 25 to 45 who received the YFV17D yellow fever vaccine.

In its sample, this clonotype was seen a few times. The chain combines TRBV20-1 with TRBJ2-5; D may correspond to TRBD1 or TRBD2 (5 bases each). With 0 bases removed from V and 5 bases from J, the gap between germline ends came to 13 bases. The germline V gene encodes CDR1 DFQATT and CDR2 SNEGSKA (reference sequence). The CDR3 length is 14 residues. CDR3 loop: CSARDGPWGETQYF. CDR3 in DNA: TGCAGTGCTAGAGATGGGCCCTGGGGGGAGACCCAGTACTTC.

This clonotype has only a few counts. The rearrangement uses TRBV12-3 or TRBV12-4 and TRBJ2-7; D uncertain. Trimming took 1 base from V and 5 from J, leaving 12 bases between them. This CDR3 contains 14 residues. The CDR3 loop reads CASSLGTAANEQYF. In nucleotides, the CDR3 is TGTGCCAGCAGTTTAGGGACCGCCGCCAACGAGCAGTACTTC.

This clonotype turned up a few times. This sequence joins TRBV12-3 or TRBV12-4 and TRBJ2-2; no clear D gene. The germline V and J ends were trimmed by 8 bases and 5 bases, with 12 bases remaining between them. The CDR3 runs to 13 residues. The CDR3 loop reads CASQVLRTGELFF. The CDR3 nucleotides read TGTGCCAGCCAAGTCCTAAGGACCGGGGAGCTGTTTTTT.

The table lists this clonotype with many counts. The chain recombines TRBV28 with TRBJ1-6; D not certain. CDR1 is MDHEN and CDR2 is SYDVKM in the germline V gene. The CDR3 runs to 13 residues. For the CDR3, the DNA is TGTGAAGAGGACGAATACTATAATTCACCCCTCCACTTT. Amino acid sequence: CEEDEYYNSPLHF.

The chain's CDR3 is CASSLARQGAREQYF. The DNA of the CDR3 is TGCGCCAGCAGCTTGGCAAGACAGGGGGCACGGGAGCAGTACTTC. The chain links TRBV5-1 to TRBJ2-7; 10 bases match TRBD1. The ends lost 0 bases at V and 7 bases at J; junction bases unmatched: 7. The germline V gene has CDR1 SGHRS and CDR2 YFSETQ. The CDR3 is made up of 15 amino acids. Looking up the rest from reference TRBV5-1 and TRBJ2-7 gives the full variable domain: KAGVTQTPRYLIKTRGQQVTLSCSPISGHRSVSWYQQTPGQGLQFLFEYFSETQRNKGNFPGRFSGRQFSNSRSEMNVSTLELGDSALYLCASSLARQGAREQYFGPGTRLTVT.

This rearrangement joins TRBV7-2 to TRBJ2-6; D is unclear. The V gene lost 5 bases and the J gene lost 0 bases, with 14 bases spanning the gap. The germline V gene encodes CDR1 SGHTA and CDR2 FQGNSA. The CDR3 loop spans 17 amino acids. The CDR3 DNA reads as TGTGCCAGCAGCCCAAGAGCACTCTTCTCTGGGGCCAACGTCCTGACTTTC. Its translation: CASSPRALFSGANVLTF.

This rearrangement joins TRBV5-1 to TRBJ2-1; D remains unclear. This CDR3 spans 14 amino acids. Germline V gene data show CDR1 as SGHRS and CDR2 as YFSETQ. V lost 4 bases, J lost 6 bases, and 14 bases lay in between. CDR3 amino acids: CASSTVASGNEQFF. The CDR3 coding sequence is TGCGCCAGCAGCACCGTTGCATCTGGCAATGAGCAGTTCTTC.

In its sample, this clonotype was seen a few times. The chain joins TRBV5-1 to TRBJ2-7, with D tentatively TRBD1 (6 bases). Trimming left V 1 base short and J 5 bases short, with 13 bases between. In germline, CDR1 is SGHRS, CDR2 YFSETQ. The CDR3 spans 14 residues. CDR3 DNA sequence: TGCGCCAGCAGCTTGTGGCAGGGGTTACACGAGCAGTACTTC. Protein product: CASSLWQGLHEQYF.

This clonotype was counted a few times. CDR3 bases: TGTGCCAGCAGTTACCGATCGCCAGGTTTCATACGCACAGATACGCAGTATTTT. Translation: CASSYRSPGFIRTDTQYF. The chain is built from TRBV6-5 and TRBJ2-3; D uncertain. Trimming took 2 bases from V and 1 from J, leaving 19 bases between them. The CDR3 spans 18 residues. In germline, CDR1 is MNHEY, CDR2 SVGAGI.

The chain couples TRBV19 to TRBJ2-1; 9 bases align to TRBD1. J was trimmed by 1 base and V by 5 bases; bases with no gene match: 6. CDR3 length equals 16 residues. Germline values: CDR1 LNHDA, CDR2 SQIVND (reference sequence). The CDR3 coding sequence is TGTGCCAGTAGTCCCCGGACAGGGGTGTCCTACAATGAGCAGTTCTTC. Amino acid sequence: CASSPRTGVSYNEQFF.

The V gene is TRBV11-1, the J gene TRBJ1-5; 7 bases agree with TRBD1. Germline V gives CDR1 SGHAT, CDR2 FQDESV (reference sequence). The CDR3 covers 19 residues. J gave up 0 bases and V 3 bases, and 14 bases lay outside the gene matches. CDR3 sequence (DNA): TGTGCCAGCAGCTTGAAGTTGAGACAGGGAACTTATAGCAATCAGCCCCAGCATTTT. Protein sequence: CASSLKLRQGTYSNQPQHF.

In this sample, this clonotype turned up a few times. The rearrangement links TRBV18 to TRBJ1-6; D ambiguous. V lost 3 bases, J lost 0 bases, and 15 bases lay in between. The CDR3 has 18 amino acids. Germline assignment: CDR1 KGHSH and CDR2 LQKENI. This chain's CDR3 is CASSPEMNWSSYNSPLHF. The CDR3 DNA follows: TGTGCCAGCTCACCGGAAATGAACTGGAGCTCCTATAATTCACCCCTCCACTTT.

This clonotype was counted between two and nine times. The rearrangement joins TRBV11-2 to TRBJ1-1; a possible D gene is TRBD1 (5 bases). Germline-derived CDR1 and CDR2 are SGHAT and FQNNGV. V shed 0 bases and J shed 10 bases, with 12 bases lying between them. The CDR3 covers 13 residues. The CDR3 region has the DNA TGTGCCAGCAGCTTAGATCGTCAGGGTATAGCTTTCTTT. Protein sequence: CASSLDRQGIAFF.

The rearrangement joins TRBV11-2 to TRBJ2-7, with D perhaps TRBD1 (6 bases). Germline-derived CDR1 and CDR2 are SGHAT and FQNNGV. CDR3 length: 15 amino acids. The V end was cut by 2 bases, the J end by 6 bases, with 17 bases between. CDR3 sequence: CASSLTDSGVLEQYF. The CDR3 nucleotides read TGTGCCAGCAGCTTAACGGACAGCGGTGTCCTCGAGCAGTACTTC.

This clonotype was seen more than once but under ten times. This sequence joins TRBV10-2 and TRBJ2-6; 7 bases map to TRBD1. Losses at the gene ends were 5 bases for V and 0 bases for J; bases not matched to a gene: 10. Per the germline V gene, CDR1 is WSHSY and CDR2 is SAAADI. The CDR3 is 18 amino acids. CDR3 residues: CASSILGQESSGANVLTF. The CDR3 bases are TGCGCCAGCAGTATATTAGGACAGGAGAGCTCTGGGGCCAACGTCCTGACTTTC.

The genes are TRBV7-9 and TRBJ2-3, with 10 bases aligning to TRBD2. The CDR3 spans 14 residues. Germline V gene lookup returns CDR1 SEHNR and CDR2 FQNEAQ (reference sequence). The V gene end was trimmed by 8 bases and the J gene end by 6 bases; junction bases not matched to a gene: 8. The CDR3 DNA sequence: TGTGCCAGCTCTGGGCTAGCGGGAGAGGATACGCAGTATTTT. Its protein is CASSGLAGEDTQYF.

In its sample, this clonotype was seen a few times. CDR3 amino acids: CSAGTSGRSYNEQFF. The CDR3 DNA reads as TGCAGTGCCGGGACTAGCGGCCGCTCCTACAATGAGCAGTTCTTC. The rearrangement uses TRBV20-1 and TRBJ2-1; TRBD2 agrees at 11 bases. The V segment lost 6 bases and the J segment 0 bases; nucleotides outside the gene matches: 4. Germline loops: CDR1 DFQATT, CDR2 SNEGSKA (reference sequence). This CDR3 region has 15 residues.

The rearrangement uses TRBV5-1 and TRBJ1-1; 9 bases agree with TRBD1. V lost 4 bases, J lost 4 bases, and 5 bases stayed unmatched. The CDR3 extends over 14 amino acids. Germline V lookup: CDR1 SGHRS, CDR2 YFSETQ. CDR3 sequence reads: CASSVSQGATEAFF. The CDR3 DNA is TGCGCCAGCAGCGTGTCACAGGGGGCCACTGAAGCTTTCTTT.

This clonotype has more than one count but fewer than ten. The chain combines TRBV5-1 with TRBJ2-1; D remains unclear. This CDR3 contains 14 residues. The V and J ends lost 4 bases and 8 bases respectively, with 16 bases between them. The germline V gene has CDR1 SGHRS and CDR2 YFSETQ. The CDR3 loop is CASSKYSGNDEQFF. The CDR3 DNA follows: TGCGCCAGCAGCAAATATTCTGGTAACGATGAGCAGTTCTTC. Full variable domain (outside the CDR3, taken from reference TRBV5-1 and TRBJ2-1): KAGVTQTPRYLIKTRGQQVTLSCSPISGHRSVSWYQQTPGQGLQFLFEYFSETQRNKGNFPGRFSGRQFSNSRSEMNVSTLELGDSALYLCASSKYSGNDEQFFGPGTRLTVL.

This clonotype was detected only a few times. J is TRBJ2-2 and V is TRBV29-1; D may be TRBD1 (6 bases). The V gene's germline CDR1 is SQVTM and CDR2 ANQGSEA. Trimming shortened V by 4 bases and J by 4 bases, and 10 bases separated the two germline ends. CDR3 length: 13 residues. This chain's CDR3 is CSVAQGTTGELFF. In DNA form, the CDR3 reads TGCAGCGTTGCCCAGGGGACCACCGGGGAGCTGTTTTTT.

This clonotype was seen ten or more times. This chain links TRBV4-3 with TRBJ2-2, with D perhaps being TRBD1 or TRBD2 (5 bases each). The CDR3 runs to 15 residues. Trimming pared 0 bases from V and 9 bases from J, leaving 14 bases between. Germline V CDR1 and CDR2: LGHNA, YSLEER. The DNA of the CDR3 is TGCGCCAGCAGCCAAGAAGGGACCACGTCGCGGGAGCTGTTTTTT. This encodes CASSQEGTTSRELFF.